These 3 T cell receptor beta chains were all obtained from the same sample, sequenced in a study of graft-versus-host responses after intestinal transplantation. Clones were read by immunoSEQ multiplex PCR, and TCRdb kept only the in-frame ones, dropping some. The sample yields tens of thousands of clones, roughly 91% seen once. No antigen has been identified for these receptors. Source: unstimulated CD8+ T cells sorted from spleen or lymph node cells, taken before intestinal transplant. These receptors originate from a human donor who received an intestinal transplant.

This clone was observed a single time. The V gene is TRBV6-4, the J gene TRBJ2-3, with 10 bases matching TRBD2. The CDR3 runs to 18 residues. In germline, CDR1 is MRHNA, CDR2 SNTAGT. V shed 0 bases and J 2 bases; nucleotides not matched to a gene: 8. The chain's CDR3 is CASSDSGDSGGHTDTQYF. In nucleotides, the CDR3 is TGTGCCAGCAGTGACTCTGGGGATAGCGGGGGGCACACAGATACGCAGTATTTT.

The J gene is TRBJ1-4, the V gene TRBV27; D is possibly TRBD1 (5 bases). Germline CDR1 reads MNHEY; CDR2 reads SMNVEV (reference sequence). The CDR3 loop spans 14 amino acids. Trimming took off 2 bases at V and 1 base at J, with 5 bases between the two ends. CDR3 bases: TGTGCCAGCAGTTTAAGGGGAACTAATGAAAAACTGTTTTTT. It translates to CASSLRGTNEKLFF.

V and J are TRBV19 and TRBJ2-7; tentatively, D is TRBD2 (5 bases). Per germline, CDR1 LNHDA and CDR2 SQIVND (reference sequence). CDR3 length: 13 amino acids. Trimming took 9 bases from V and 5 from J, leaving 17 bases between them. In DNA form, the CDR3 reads TGTGCCAGCAGCGGAGGCGGTCTGGACGAGCAGTACTTC. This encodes CASSGGGLDEQYF.